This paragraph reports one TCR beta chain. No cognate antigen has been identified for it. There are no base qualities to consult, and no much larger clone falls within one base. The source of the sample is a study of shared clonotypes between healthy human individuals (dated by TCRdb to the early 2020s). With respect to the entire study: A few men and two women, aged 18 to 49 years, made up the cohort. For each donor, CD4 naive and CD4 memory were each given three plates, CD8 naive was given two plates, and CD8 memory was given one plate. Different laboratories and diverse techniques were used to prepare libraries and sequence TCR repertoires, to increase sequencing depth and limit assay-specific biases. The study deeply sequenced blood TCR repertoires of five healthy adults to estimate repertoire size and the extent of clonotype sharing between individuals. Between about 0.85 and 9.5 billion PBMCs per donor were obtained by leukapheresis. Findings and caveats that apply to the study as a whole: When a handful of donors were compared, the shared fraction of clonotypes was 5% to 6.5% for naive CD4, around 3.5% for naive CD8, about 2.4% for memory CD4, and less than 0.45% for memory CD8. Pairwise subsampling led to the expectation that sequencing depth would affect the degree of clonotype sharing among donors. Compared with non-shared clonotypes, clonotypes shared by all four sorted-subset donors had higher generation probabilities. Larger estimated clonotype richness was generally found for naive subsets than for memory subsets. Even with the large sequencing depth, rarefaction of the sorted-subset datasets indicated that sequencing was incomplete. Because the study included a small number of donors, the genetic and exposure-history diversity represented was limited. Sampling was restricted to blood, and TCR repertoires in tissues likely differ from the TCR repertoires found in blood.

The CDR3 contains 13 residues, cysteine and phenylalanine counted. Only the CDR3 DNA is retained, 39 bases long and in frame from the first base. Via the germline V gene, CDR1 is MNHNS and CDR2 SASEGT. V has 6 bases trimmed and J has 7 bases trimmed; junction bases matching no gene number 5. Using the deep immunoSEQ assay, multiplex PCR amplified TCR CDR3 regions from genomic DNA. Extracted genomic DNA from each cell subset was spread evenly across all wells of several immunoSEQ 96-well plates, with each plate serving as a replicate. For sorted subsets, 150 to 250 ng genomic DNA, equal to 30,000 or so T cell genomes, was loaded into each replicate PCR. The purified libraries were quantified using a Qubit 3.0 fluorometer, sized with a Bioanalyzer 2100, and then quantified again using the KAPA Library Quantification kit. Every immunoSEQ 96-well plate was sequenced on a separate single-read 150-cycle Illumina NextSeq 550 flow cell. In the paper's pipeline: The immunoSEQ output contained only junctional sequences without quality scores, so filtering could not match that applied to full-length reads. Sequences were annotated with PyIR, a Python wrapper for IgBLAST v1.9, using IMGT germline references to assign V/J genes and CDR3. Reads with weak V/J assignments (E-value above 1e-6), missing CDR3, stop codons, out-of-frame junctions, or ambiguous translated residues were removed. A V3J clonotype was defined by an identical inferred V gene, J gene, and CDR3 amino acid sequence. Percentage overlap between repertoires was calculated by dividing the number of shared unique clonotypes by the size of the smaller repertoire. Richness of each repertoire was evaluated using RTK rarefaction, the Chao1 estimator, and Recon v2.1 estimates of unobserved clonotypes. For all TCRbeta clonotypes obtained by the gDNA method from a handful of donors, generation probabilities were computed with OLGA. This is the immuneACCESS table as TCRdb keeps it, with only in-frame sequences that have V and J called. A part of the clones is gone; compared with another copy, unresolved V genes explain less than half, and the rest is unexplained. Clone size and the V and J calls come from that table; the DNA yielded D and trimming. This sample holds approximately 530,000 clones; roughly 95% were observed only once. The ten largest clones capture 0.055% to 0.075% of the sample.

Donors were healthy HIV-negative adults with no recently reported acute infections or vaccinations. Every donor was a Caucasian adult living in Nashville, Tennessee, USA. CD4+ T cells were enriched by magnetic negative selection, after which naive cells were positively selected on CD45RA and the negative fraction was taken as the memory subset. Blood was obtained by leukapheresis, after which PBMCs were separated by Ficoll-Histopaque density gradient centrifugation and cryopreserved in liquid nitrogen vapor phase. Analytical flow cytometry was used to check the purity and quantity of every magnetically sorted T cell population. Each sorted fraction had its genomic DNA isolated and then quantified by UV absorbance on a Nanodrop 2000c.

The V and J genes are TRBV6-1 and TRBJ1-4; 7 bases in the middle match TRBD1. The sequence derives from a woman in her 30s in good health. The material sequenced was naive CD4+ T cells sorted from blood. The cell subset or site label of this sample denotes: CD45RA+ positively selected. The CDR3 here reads CASRTGSGEKLFF. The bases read TGTGCCAGCAGGACAGGGTCAGGTGAAAAACTGTTTTTT.